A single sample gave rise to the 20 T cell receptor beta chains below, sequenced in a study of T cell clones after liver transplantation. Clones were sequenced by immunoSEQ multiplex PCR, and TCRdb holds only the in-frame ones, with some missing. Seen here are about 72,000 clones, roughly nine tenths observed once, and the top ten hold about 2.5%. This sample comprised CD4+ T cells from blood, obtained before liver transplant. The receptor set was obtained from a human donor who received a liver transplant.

In nucleotides, the CDR3 is TGTGCCAGCAGCTTCCCGGGACAGGGGGCGCATGAGCAGTTCTTC. Translation: CASSFPGQGAHEQFF. The rearrangement joins TRBV11-3 to TRBJ2-1; 12 bases are shared with TRBD1. The CDR3 sequence is 15 residues long. V gave up 3 bases and J gave up 8 bases; unmatched junction bases: 5. Germline CDR1 SGHNT, CDR2 YENEEA.

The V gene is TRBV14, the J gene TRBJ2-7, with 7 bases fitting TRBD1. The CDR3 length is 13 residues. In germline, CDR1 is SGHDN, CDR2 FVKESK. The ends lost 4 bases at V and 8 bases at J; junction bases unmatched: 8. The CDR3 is CASSPRDSLKQYF. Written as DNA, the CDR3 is TGTGCCAGCAGCCCACGGGACAGCCTGAAGCAGTACTTC.

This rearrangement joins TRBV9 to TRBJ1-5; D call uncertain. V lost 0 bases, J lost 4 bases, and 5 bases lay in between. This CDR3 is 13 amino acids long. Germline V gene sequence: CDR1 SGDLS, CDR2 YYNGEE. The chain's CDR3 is CASSVDRNQPQHF. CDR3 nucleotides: TGTGCCAGCAGCGTAGACCGGAATCAGCCCCAGCATTTT.

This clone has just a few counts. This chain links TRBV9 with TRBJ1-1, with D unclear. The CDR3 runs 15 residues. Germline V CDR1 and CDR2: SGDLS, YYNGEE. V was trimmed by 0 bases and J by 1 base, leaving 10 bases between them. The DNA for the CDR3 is TGTGCCAGCAGCGTAGGAACTTTAGGGAACACTGAAGCTTTCTTT. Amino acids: CASSVGTLGNTEAFF.

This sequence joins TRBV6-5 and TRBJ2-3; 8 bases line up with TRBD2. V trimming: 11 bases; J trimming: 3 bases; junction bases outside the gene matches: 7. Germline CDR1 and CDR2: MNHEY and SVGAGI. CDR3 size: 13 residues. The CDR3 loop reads CAARASGTDTQYF. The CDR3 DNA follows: TGTGCCGCCCGGGCTAGCGGGACAGATACGCAGTATTTT.

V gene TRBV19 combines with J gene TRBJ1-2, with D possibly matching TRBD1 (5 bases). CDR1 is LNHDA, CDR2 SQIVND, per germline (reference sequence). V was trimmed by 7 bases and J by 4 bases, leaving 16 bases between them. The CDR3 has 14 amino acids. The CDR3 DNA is TGTGCCAGTACCCCCGCGGGGCTTGGCTATGGCTACACCTTC. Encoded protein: CASTPAGLGYGYTF. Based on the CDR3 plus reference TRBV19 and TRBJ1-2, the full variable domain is DGGITQSPKYLFRKEGQNVTLSCEQNLNHDAMYWYRQDPGQGLRLIYYSQIVNDFQKGDIAEGYSVSREKKESFPLTVTSAQKNPTAFYLCASTPAGLGYGYTFGSGTRLTVV.

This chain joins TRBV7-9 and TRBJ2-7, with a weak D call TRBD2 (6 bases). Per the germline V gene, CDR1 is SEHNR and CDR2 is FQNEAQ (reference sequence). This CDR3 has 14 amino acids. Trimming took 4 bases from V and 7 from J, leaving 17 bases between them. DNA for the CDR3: TGTGCCAGCAGCTCCTATAGCGGAGAGGGGGAGCAGTACTTC. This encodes CASSSYSGEGEQYF.

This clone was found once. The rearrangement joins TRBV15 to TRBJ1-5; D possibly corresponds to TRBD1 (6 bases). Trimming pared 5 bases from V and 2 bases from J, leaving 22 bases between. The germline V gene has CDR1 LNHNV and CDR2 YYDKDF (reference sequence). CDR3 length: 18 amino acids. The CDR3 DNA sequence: TGTGCCACCAGCTCAAGTGGGGGGAGGGGGGCAGGCAATCAGCCCCAGCATTTT. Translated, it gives CATSSSGGRGAGNQPQHF.

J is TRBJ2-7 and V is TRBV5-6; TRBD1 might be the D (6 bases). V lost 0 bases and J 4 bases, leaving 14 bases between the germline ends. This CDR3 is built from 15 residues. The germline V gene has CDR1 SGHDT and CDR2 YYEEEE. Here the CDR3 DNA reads TGTGCCAGCAGCTTGGACCCTGGGGGCAATTACGAGCAGTACTTC. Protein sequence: CASSLDPGGNYEQYF.

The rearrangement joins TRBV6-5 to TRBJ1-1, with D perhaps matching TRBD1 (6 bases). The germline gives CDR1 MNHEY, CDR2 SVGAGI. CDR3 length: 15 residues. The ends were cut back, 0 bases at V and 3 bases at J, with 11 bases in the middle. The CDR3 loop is CASSYSSKGDTEAFF. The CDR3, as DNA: TGTGCCAGCAGTTACTCATCCAAGGGGGACACTGAAGCTTTCTTT.

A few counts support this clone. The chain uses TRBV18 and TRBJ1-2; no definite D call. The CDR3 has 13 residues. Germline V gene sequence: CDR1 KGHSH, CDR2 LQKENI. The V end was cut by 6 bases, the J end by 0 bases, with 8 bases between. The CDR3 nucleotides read TGTGCCAGCTCGGCGGACCCTAACTATGGCTACACCTTC. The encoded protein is CASSADPNYGYTF.

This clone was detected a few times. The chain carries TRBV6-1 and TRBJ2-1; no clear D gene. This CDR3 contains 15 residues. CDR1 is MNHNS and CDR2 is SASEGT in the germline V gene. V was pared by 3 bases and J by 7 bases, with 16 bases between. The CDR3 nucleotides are TGTGCCAGCAGTGATCGGCTTTCCTCATGGAATGAGCAGTTCTTC. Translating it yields CASSDRLSSWNEQFF.

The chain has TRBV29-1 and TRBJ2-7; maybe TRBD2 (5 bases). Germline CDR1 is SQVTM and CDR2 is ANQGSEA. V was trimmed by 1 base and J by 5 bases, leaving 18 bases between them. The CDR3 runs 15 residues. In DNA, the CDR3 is TGCAGCGTTGAAGGGGGTTCGGGCTTGCGGGACGAGCAGTACTTC. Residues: CSVEGGSGLRDEQYF.

CDR3 in amino acids: CASRGPGSNQPQHF. The CDR3 DNA sequence: TGTGCCAGCCGAGGTCCAGGGAGCAATCAGCCCCAGCATTTT. The chain employs TRBV6-1 and TRBJ1-5, with D perhaps TRBD1 (5 bases). Germline lookup yields CDR1 MNHNS and CDR2 SASEGT. V was pared by 8 bases and J by 1 base, with 12 bases between. The CDR3 extends over 14 amino acids.

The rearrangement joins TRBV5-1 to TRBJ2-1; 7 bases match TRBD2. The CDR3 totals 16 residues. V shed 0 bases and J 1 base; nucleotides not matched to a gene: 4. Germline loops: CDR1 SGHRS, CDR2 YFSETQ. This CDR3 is CASSLGAGLSYNEQFF. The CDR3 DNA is TGCGCCAGCAGCTTGGGAGCGGGACTATCCTACAATGAGCAGTTCTTC.

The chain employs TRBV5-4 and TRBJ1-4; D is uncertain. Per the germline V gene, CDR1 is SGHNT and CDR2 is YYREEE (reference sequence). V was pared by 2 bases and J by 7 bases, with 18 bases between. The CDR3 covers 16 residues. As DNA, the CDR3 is TGTGCCAGCAGCTTAGATTCGTCCGGTCGCGGTGAAAAACTGTTTTTT. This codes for CASSLDSSGRGEKLFF.

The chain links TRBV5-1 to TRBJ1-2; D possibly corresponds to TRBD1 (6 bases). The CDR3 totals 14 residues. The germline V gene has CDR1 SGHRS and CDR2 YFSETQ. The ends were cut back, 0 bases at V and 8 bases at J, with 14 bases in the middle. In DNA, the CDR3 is TGCGCCAGCAGCTTGGTGGGGGCCGGAGGCGGCTACACCTTC. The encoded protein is CASSLVGAGGGYTF.

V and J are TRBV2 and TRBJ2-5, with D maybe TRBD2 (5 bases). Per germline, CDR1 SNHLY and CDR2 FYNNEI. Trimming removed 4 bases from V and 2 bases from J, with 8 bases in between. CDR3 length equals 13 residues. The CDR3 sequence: CASSAGEQETQYF. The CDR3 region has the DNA TGTGCCAGCAGTGCCGGGGAGCAAGAGACCCAGTACTTC.

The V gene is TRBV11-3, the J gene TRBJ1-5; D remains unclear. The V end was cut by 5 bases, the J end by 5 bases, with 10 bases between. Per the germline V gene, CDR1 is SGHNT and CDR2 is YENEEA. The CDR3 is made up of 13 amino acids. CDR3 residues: CASSMRGDQPQHF. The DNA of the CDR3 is TGTGCCAGCAGCATGCGAGGTGATCAGCCCCAGCATTTT.

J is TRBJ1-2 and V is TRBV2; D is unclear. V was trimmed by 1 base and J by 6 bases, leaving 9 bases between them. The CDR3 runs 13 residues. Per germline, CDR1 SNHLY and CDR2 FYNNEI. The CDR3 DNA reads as TGTGCCAGCAGTGAAGGGGAGGCGGATGGCTACACCTTC. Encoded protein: CASSEGEADGYTF.